This TCR beta chain is drawn from a study of cytomegalovirus exposure and HLA in healthy donors. Overall study findings and caveats: Excluded were some V segments that proved indistinguishable, including TRBV6-2 and TRBV6-3. A later examination showed that TCR association rates differed by HLA locus, with DRB1 most and HLA-C fewest. The study flagged about 150 TCR beta chains as cytomegalovirus-associated.

Germline-derived CDR1 and CDR2 are SGHRS and YFSETQ. Trimming took 2 bases from V and 8 from J; bases not matched to a gene: 12. The CDR3 consists of 17 residues. With respect to this clone: The antigen is undetermined.

The PCR contained 60 Vbeta and 13 Jbeta primers. TCRdb's table, derived via immunoSEQ multiplex PCR, lists solely in-frame clones and lacks some. The table has 90,000 to 120,000 clones, around 73% seen once; the top ten hold roughly 8%. The receptor was isolated from a man aged 25 to 40 in good health and CMV-seronegative. Sample: PBMCs. The rearrangement links TRBV5-1 to TRBJ2-1; 11 bases map to TRBD2. This chain's CDR3 is CASSLTSGSRGYDEQFF. CDR3 nucleotide sequence: TGCGCCAGCAGCTTAACTAGCGGGAGCAGAGGTTACGATGAGCAGTTCTTC. Supplemented by reference TRBV5-1 and TRBJ2-1, the full variable domain reads KAGVTQTPRYLIKTRGQQVTLSCSPISGHRSVSWYQQTPGQGLQFLFEYFSETQRNKGNFPGRFSGRQFSNSRSEMNVSTLELGDSALYLCASSLTSGSRGYDEQFFGPGTRLTVL.